Each of the 8 T cell receptor beta chains below was sequenced from the same sample in a study of cytomegalovirus exposure and HLA in healthy donors. Sequencing was performed with immunoSEQ multiplex PCR; in TCRdb, only in-frame clones are kept and a portion is missing. Among 220,000 or so clones, roughly 84% were seen once, and the ten largest hold 1.5% to 2.5%. Sequenced material: PBMCs. All receptors derive from a woman under 30 in good health and CMV-seropositive.

The chain carries TRBV2 and TRBJ2-7; 9 nucleotides line up with TRBD2. The V and J ends lost 0 bases and 12 bases, in that order; junction bases with no gene match: 9. The CDR3 length is 14 residues. Per the germline V gene, CDR1 is SNHLY and CDR2 is FYNNEI. The CDR3 here is CASSEALGSGRGYF. In nucleotides, the CDR3 is TGTGCCAGCAGTGAAGCGTTGGGTAGCGGGAGAGGGTACTTC.

This rearrangement joins TRBV2 to TRBJ2-1, with 10 bases that match TRBD2. Germline loops: CDR1 SNHLY, CDR2 FYNNEI. V gave up 10 bases and J gave up 0 bases; unmatched junction bases: 6. The CDR3 is 15 residues long. The CDR3: CATLSGRSSYNEQFF. In DNA form, the CDR3 reads TGTGCCACCCTTAGCGGGAGGTCCTCCTACAATGAGCAGTTCTTC. The whole variable domain, remainder taken from reference TRBV2 and TRBJ2-1, is EPEVTQTPSHQVTQMGQEVILRCVPISNHLYFYWYRQILGQKVEFLVSFYNNEISEKSEIFDDQFSVERPDGSNFTLKIRSTKLEDSAMYFCATLSGRSSYNEQFFGPGTRLTVL.

The chain combines TRBV4-1 with TRBJ1-5, with TRBD1 identical over 7 bases. CDR1 is MGHRA and CDR2 is YSYEKL in the germline V gene. This CDR3 has 15 amino acids. V was pared by 5 bases and J by 0 bases, with 4 bases of the junction left unmatched. The CDR3 reads CASSYRQGSNQPQHF. The CDR3 coding sequence is TGCGCCAGCAGCTACCGACAGGGTAGCAATCAGCCCCAGCATTTT.

The V gene is TRBV2, the J gene TRBJ2-5, with TRBD2 identical over 7 bases. The CDR3 has 13 residues. Germline loops: CDR1 SNHLY, CDR2 FYNNEI. J lost 3 bases, V lost 9 bases, and 7 bases had no gene match. The CDR3 spells CASRSGAKETQYF. The DNA of the CDR3 is TGTGCCAGTAGAAGCGGGGCAAAAGAGACCCAGTACTTC.

This chain links TRBV28 with TRBJ2-1, with TRBD2 matching 7 bases. In germline, CDR1 is MDHEN, CDR2 SYDVKM. The ends lost 5 bases at V and 7 bases at J; junction bases unmatched: 8. The CDR3 loop spans 14 amino acids. The CDR3 is CASSNRDGRNEQFF. The CDR3 DNA sequence: TGTGCCAGCAGTAACCGGGACGGGAGGAATGAGCAGTTCTTC. Full variable domain (remainder filled in from reference TRBV28 and TRBJ2-1): DVKVTQSSRYLVKRTGEKVFLECVQDMDHENMFWYRQDPGLGLRLIYFSYDVKMKEKGDIPEGYSVSREKKERFSLILESASTNQTSMYLCASSNRDGRNEQFFGPGTRLTVL.

V gene TRBV30 combines with J gene TRBJ1-4; D call uncertain. CDR1 and CDR2 from the germline V gene are GTSNPN and SVGIG (reference sequence). CDR3 size: 12 residues. V was pared by 3 bases and J by 4 bases, with 6 bases between. CDR3 sequence: CAWRKLNEKLFF. The CDR3 region has the DNA TGTGCCTGGAGGAAACTTAATGAAAAACTGTTTTTT.

The gene calls are TRBV10-1 and TRBJ1-3; the D is unclear. CDR1 is WNHNN and CDR2 is SYGVQD in the germline V gene (reference sequence). The CDR3 contains 15 residues. Trimming pared 9 bases from V and 4 bases from J, leaving 19 bases between. The CDR3 is CARPGSPWVGNTIYF. The CDR3 DNA reads as TGCGCCAGGCCGGGGTCCCCGTGGGTCGGAAACACCATATATTTT.

The V gene is TRBV4-2, the J gene TRBJ1-4; TRBD1 matches at 7 bases. The CDR3 has 15 amino acids. V lost 0 bases to trimming and J lost 4 bases; unmatched junction nucleotides: 2. Germline CDR1 is LGHNA and CDR2 is YNFKEQ. CDR3 DNA: TGTGCCAGCAGCCAAGAAGACAGGGATAATGAAAAACTGTTTTTT. Amino acid sequence: CASSQEDRDNEKLFF.